This TCR beta chain came from a study of shared clonotypes between healthy human individuals. Assay used: immunoSEQ multiplex PCR; TCRdb lists only in-frame clones, some missing. This table has 800,000 to 1,200,000 clones, roughly 74% appearing once. Study results and limitations: Of the naive CD4 clonotypes, about 5% were shared across several donors. The generation probabilities recorded for non-shared clonotypes fell below those of clonotypes shared by all four donors. Rarefaction demonstrated incomplete sorted-subset sequencing despite large depth.

Losses at the gene ends were 1 base for V and 2 bases for J; bases not matched to a gene: 4. Germline assignment: CDR1 MGHRA and CDR2 YSYEKL. CDR3 length equals 15 residues. This clone was found once. Its matching antigen is unknown. This clonotype was sampled from a man younger than 30 in good health. Some clones in this sample may be carry-over from other donors' samples. Sample: memory CD4+ T cells from PBMCs. Subset here: CD45RA-negative fraction. The J gene is TRBJ1-1, the V gene TRBV4-1; TRBD1 aligns across 7 bases. CDR3 region: CASSQGGQRNTEAFF. The DNA of the CDR3 is TGCGCCAGCAGCCAAGGGGGACAGAGAAACACTGAAGCTTTCTTT.